The entry below describes one TCR beta chain. The record originates from a study of shared clonotypes between healthy human individuals. The wider study: For every donor, three CD4 naive, three CD4 memory, two CD8 naive and one CD8 memory plates were used.

The table came from immunoSEQ multiplex PCR; TCRdb's copy has only in-frame clones and leaves some out. Of more than 1,200,000 clones in the sample, 97% to 99% are singletons; the top ten hold about 0.35%. Germline lookup yields CDR1 SGHRS and CDR2 YFSETQ. The CDR3 totals 14 residues. Trimming took 4 bases from V and 2 from J, leaving 9 bases between them. This TCR derives from a man under 40 in good health. Sequencing was carried out using naive CD4+ T cells sorted from blood. Stated subset: CD45RA+ positively selected. The rearrangement links TRBV5-1 to TRBJ2-2, with D possibly being TRBD2 (5 bases). CDR3 protein: CASSVRGNTGELFF. The DNA of the CDR3 is TGCGCCAGCAGCGTACGGGGAAACACCGGGGAGCTGTTTTTT.